The entry below gives a single T cell receptor (beta chain) sequence along with its context. No antigen is known for it. This sample is drawn from a study of cytomegalovirus exposure and HLA in healthy donors. Overall study results and limits: Published work reported that the classifier diagnosed cytomegalovirus status with high specificity and sensitivity.

Germline assignment: CDR1 MGHRA and CDR2 YSYEKL. Trimming left V 1 base short and J 12 bases short, with 15 bases between. The CDR3 runs to 13 residues. A multiplex PCR was run with 60 Vbeta primers and 13 Jbeta primers. Generated by immunoSEQ multiplex PCR, the TCRdb table keeps only in-frame clones and is missing some. The data contain roughly 170,000 clones, 84% of them seen just once; the ten biggest clones take up more than 0.95%. Each donor's status was that of a healthy bone marrow donor. The sequence was collected from a girl aged 2-9 years in good health and CMV-seropositive. The genes are TRBV4-1 and TRBJ1-2; tentative D call: TRBD1 (6 bases). The source material was PBMCs. The CDR3 protein is CASSQVWGGGDTF. The CDR3 DNA sequence: TGCGCCAGCAGCCAAGTTTGGGGGGGCGGAGACACCTTC.